Presented here are 22 T cell receptor beta chains from one specimen sequenced in a study of shared clonotypes between healthy human individuals. Clones were read by immunoSEQ multiplex PCR, and TCRdb kept only the in-frame ones, dropping some. The table records over a million clones, approximately 98.5% of them present only once. Input material: naive CD4+ T cells sorted from blood. The subset here: CD45RA+ positively selected. The receptors were sampled from a man younger than 40 in good health.

The count of this clone is one. The CDR3 nucleotides are TGTGCCAGCAGCGGTGAGGGGGAATCTCTTGTGGGCAATCAGCCCCAGCATTTT. Translation gives CASSGEGESLVGNQPQHF. This chain joins TRBV9 and TRBJ1-5, with D possibly being TRBD1 (6 bases). The CDR3 runs to 18 residues. Germline lookup yields CDR1 SGDLS and CDR2 YYNGEE. Trimming pared 3 bases from V and 2 bases from J, leaving 21 bases between.

CDR3 in DNA: TGTGCCAGCAGTGGATCATGGGGGGCTCGCGAGCAGTACTTC. It translates to CASSGSWGAREQYF. J is TRBJ2-7 and V is TRBV7-2, with D perhaps given as TRBD1 or TRBD2 (6 bases each). Germline CDR1 SGHTA, CDR2 FQGNSA. There are 14 residues in the CDR3. V was pared by 6 bases and J by 6 bases, with 18 bases between. Based on the CDR3 plus reference TRBV7-2 and TRBJ2-7, the full variable domain is GAGVSQSPSNKVTEKGKDVELRCDPISGHTALYWYRQSLGQGLEFLIYFQGNSAPDKSGLPSDRFSAERTGGSVSTLTIQRTQQEDSAVYLCASSGSWGAREQYFGPGTRLTVT.

This rearrangement joins TRBV7-9 to TRBJ2-1; 10 bases line up with TRBD1. The ends lost 5 bases at V and 0 bases at J; junction bases unmatched: 10. In germline, CDR1 is SEHNR, CDR2 FQNEAQ (reference sequence). The CDR3 is 18 amino acids. The CDR3 DNA reads as TGTGCCAGCAGCCCGCTCCGGACAGGGGGAAGCTCCTACAATGAGCAGTTCTTC. Translated: CASSPLRTGGSSYNEQFF.

About this clone itself: Other DNA sequences in the sample encode the same CDR3. V gene TRBV7-9 combines with J gene TRBJ2-7, with D maybe TRBD2 (7 bases). The CDR3 is 13 residues long. CDR1 is SEHNR, CDR2 FQNEAQ, per germline (reference sequence). V was shortened by 1 base and J by 7 bases, with 11 bases between the two germline ends. CDR3 in DNA: TGTGCCAGCAGCTTAGAGGGAGGGGGAGAGCAGTACTTC. Its translation is CASSLEGGGEQYF.

This clone came up once. The chain carries TRBV18 and TRBJ2-1; no reliable D call. V was trimmed by 2 bases and J by 0 bases, leaving 8 bases between them. The CDR3 extends over 15 amino acids. Germline V lookup: CDR1 KGHSH, CDR2 LQKENI. The CDR3 region is CASSPGHSSYNEQFF. The CDR3 region has the DNA TGTGCCAGCTCACCAGGGCACAGCTCCTACAATGAGCAGTTCTTC.

J is TRBJ2-3 and V is TRBV18, with 7 bases matching TRBD2. This CDR3 spans 16 amino acids. CDR1 is KGHSH, CDR2 LQKENI, per germline. Trimming cost V 1 base and J 6 bases; bases outside gene matches: 10. The CDR3 coding sequence is TGTGCCAGCTCACCACGTGTTGCGGGAGCCGTGGATACGCAGTATTTT. Amino acids: CASSPRVAGAVDTQYF.

The V and J genes are TRBV5-1 and TRBJ2-2, with 8 positions matching TRBD2. The V segment lost 1 base and the J segment 6 bases; nucleotides outside the gene matches: 14. The CDR3 sequence is 18 residues long. The germline V gene has CDR1 SGHRS and CDR2 YFSETQ. The CDR3 nucleotides are TGCGCCAGCAGCTTGAATAGTCGTGCGGCAGCGGGAGCCGGGGAGCTGTTTTTT. Translated: CASSLNSRAAAGAGELFF. Full variable domain (remainder filled in from reference TRBV5-1 and TRBJ2-2): KAGVTQTPRYLIKTRGQQVTLSCSPISGHRSVSWYQQTPGQGLQFLFEYFSETQRNKGNFPGRFSGRQFSNSRSEMNVSTLELGDSALYLCASSLNSRAAAGAGELFFGEGSRLTVL.

The chain couples TRBV7-2 to TRBJ2-5; D may correspond to TRBD1 or TRBD2 (5 bases each). The V end was cut by 5 bases, the J end by 14 bases, with 24 bases between. CDR3 length: 14 residues. Looked up from germline, CDR1 is SGHTA and CDR2 is FQGNSA. Here the CDR3 reads CASSTRNPGAPRYF. The CDR3 coding sequence is TGTGCCAGCAGCACCCGTAATCCCGGGGCTCCTCGATACTTC.

J is TRBJ2-7 and V is TRBV5-1; 8 nucleotides line up with TRBD1. CDR1 is SGHRS and CDR2 is YFSETQ in the germline V gene. V was pared by 4 bases and J by 3 bases, with 3 bases of the junction left unmatched. This CDR3 region has 13 residues. The CDR3 here is CASSHTGGYEQYF. In DNA, the CDR3 is TGCGCCAGCAGCCACACAGGGGGCTACGAGCAGTACTTC.

The chain has TRBV7-3 and TRBJ1-1; D is unclear. Germline-derived CDR1 and CDR2 are SGHTA and FQGTGA. This CDR3 is 13 amino acids long. Trimming took off 5 bases at V and 0 bases at J, with 7 bases between the two ends. CDR3 amino acids: CASSREMNTEAFF. DNA for the CDR3: TGTGCCAGCAGCCGGGAAATGAACACTGAAGCTTTCTTT.

The chain uses TRBV6-5 and TRBJ2-7, with 9 bases that match TRBD1. CDR3 size: 14 residues. The V and J ends lost 5 bases and 1 base, in that order; junction bases with no gene match: 3. Germline V gene lookup returns CDR1 MNHEY and CDR2 SVGAGI. In DNA, the CDR3 is TGTGCCAGCAGTGAACAGGGGGCATCCTACGAGCAGTACTTC. It codes for CASSEQGASYEQYF.

The gene calls are TRBV27 and TRBJ2-7, with 9 nucleotides matching TRBD1. V lost 5 bases, J lost 7 bases, and 15 bases stayed unmatched. Germline V gene lookup returns CDR1 MNHEY and CDR2 SMNVEV (reference sequence). This CDR3 has 16 residues. The CDR3, as DNA: TGTGCCAGCAGTCCCACACCCGGGACAGGGTGGAGGGAGCAGTACTTC. Its protein is CASSPTPGTGWREQYF.

The rearrangement joins TRBV11-2 to TRBJ2-7; unclear D gene. The CDR3 sequence is 17 residues long. Germline lookup yields CDR1 SGHAT and CDR2 FQNNGV. V lost 0 bases to trimming and J lost 5 bases, with 20 bases between them. In DNA form, the CDR3 reads TGTGCCAGCAGCTTAGATTTGTCAGGACGGCGAAGGGACGAGCAGTACTTC. It yields the protein CASSLDLSGRRRDEQYF.

V is TRBV6-1 and J is TRBJ2-2; the D gene is possibly TRBD1 (5 bases). V lost 7 bases to trimming and J lost 6 bases, with 9 bases between them. Germline CDR1 is MNHNS and CDR2 is SASEGT. The CDR3 is 12 residues long. CDR3: CASNRLAGELFF. CDR3 DNA: TGTGCCAGCAACAGGCTAGCCGGGGAGCTGTTTTTT.

This chain uses TRBV5-1 with TRBJ1-2, with a tentative D call TRBD1 (6 bases). The CDR3 loop spans 16 amino acids. Germline CDR1 is SGHRS and CDR2 is YFSETQ. V lost 0 bases and J lost 8, with 20 bases in between. DNA for the CDR3: TGCGCCAGCAGCTTGGTCGGGGGGCTCGACGTTTCGGGCTACACCTTC. It translates to CASSLVGGLDVSGYTF.

The J gene is TRBJ2-7, the V gene TRBV19; D not certain. V was cut by 4 bases and J by 1 base, with 11 bases left in between. Germline CDR1 is LNHDA and CDR2 is SQIVND (reference sequence). This CDR3 spans 14 amino acids. The CDR3 loop is CASSNSGQSYEQYF. In DNA form, the CDR3 reads TGTGCCAGTAGTAATTCGGGCCAATCCTACGAGCAGTACTTC.

This chain links TRBV5-1 with TRBJ2-5, with 12 positions matching TRBD2. The germline V gene has CDR1 SGHRS and CDR2 YFSETQ. This CDR3 is built from 17 residues. Trimming removed 0 bases from V and 5 bases from J; junction bases left unmatched: 8. In DNA form, the CDR3 reads TGCGCCAGCAGCTTGGGAGTACTGACTAGCGGGAGCGAGACCCAGTACTTC. This encodes CASSLGVLTSGSETQYF.

The chain has TRBV29-1 and TRBJ2-3, with D hard to call. Trimming took off 4 bases at V and 2 bases at J, with 16 bases between the two ends. CDR1 SQVTM and CDR2 ANQGSEA come from the germline V gene. The CDR3 is 15 residues long. CDR3 coding DNA: TGCAGCGTTGCAACCCGACCTACACACACAGATACGCAGTATTTT. Amino acid sequence: CSVATRPTHTDTQYF.

V gene TRBV6-1 combines with J gene TRBJ2-3; TRBD1 matches at 7 bases. V lost 7 bases, J lost 1 base, and 8 bases stayed unmatched. The CDR3 runs 15 residues. CDR1 and CDR2 from the germline V gene are MNHNS and SASEGT. CDR3 residues: CASIIDRVRTDTQYF. The DNA for the CDR3 is TGTGCCAGCATTATTGACAGGGTTCGCACAGATACGCAGTATTTT.

V usage is TRBV27 and J usage is TRBJ2-3; 8 bases map to TRBD2. The CDR3 has 14 amino acids. With V trimmed by 2 bases and J by 5 bases, 3 bases remained unmatched. Germline CDR1 and CDR2: MNHEY and SMNVEV (reference sequence). CDR3 coding DNA: TGTGCCAGCAGTTTACTAGCGGGTGAAGATACGCAGTATTTT. Its translation: CASSLLAGEDTQYF.

This clone appeared a single time. The rearrangement uses TRBV2 and TRBJ2-1; no clear D. The CDR3 has 15 amino acids. Germline lookup yields CDR1 SNHLY and CDR2 FYNNEI. V was cut by 6 bases and J by 0 bases, with 12 bases left in between. The CDR3 bases are TGTGCCAGCAGCCCCGCTCCCCCCTCCTACAATGAGCAGTTCTTC. Amino acid sequence: CASSPAPPSYNEQFF.

The rearrangement links TRBV27 to TRBJ2-7; 16 nucleotides line up with TRBD2. The J segment lost 3 bases and the V segment lost 1 base, leaving 9 bases of the junction unmatched. From germline, CDR1 is MNHEY and CDR2 SMNVEV (reference sequence). The CDR3 sequence is 19 residues long. In DNA, the CDR3 is TGTGCCAGCAGTTTATTCAGTGGGACTAGCGGGAGGGCCCTCTACGAGCAGTACTTC. Amino acid sequence: CASSLFSGTSGRALYEQYF.